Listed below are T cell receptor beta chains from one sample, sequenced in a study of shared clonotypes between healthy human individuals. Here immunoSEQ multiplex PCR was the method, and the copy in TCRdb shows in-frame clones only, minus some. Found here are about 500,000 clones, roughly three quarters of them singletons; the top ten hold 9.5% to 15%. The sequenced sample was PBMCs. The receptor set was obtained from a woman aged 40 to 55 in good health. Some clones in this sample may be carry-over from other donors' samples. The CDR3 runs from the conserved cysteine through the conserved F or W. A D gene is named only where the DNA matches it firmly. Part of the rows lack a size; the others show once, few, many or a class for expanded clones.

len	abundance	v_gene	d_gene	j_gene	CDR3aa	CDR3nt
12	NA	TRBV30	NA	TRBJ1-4	CAWSVATEKLFF	TGTGCCTGGAGTGTGGCAACAGAAAAACTGTTTTTT
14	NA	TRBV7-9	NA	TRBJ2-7	CASSLARGGYEQYF	TGTGCCAGCAGCTTAGCGCGAGGGGGATACGAGCAGTACTTC
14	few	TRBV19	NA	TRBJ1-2	CASSPTERGYGYTF	TGTGCCAGTAGCCCGACGGAGCGGGGTTATGGCTACACCTTC
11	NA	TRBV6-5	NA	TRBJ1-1	CASIGGTEAFF	TGTGCCAGCATTGGGGGGACAGAAGCTTTCTTT
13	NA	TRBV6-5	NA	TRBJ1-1	CASSRGANTEAFF	TGTGCCAGCTCTAGAGGGGCGAACACTGAAGCTTTCTTT
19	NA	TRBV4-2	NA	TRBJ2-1	CASSLGDRAAAGGRHEQFF	TGTGCCAGCAGCCTCGGGGACAGGGCGGCGGCGGGAGGGAGGCATGAGCAGTTCTTC
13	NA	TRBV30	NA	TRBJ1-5	CAWSPETGQPQHF	TGTGCCTGGAGTCCAGAGACGGGTCAGCCCCAGCATTTT
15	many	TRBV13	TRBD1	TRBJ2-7	CASSLLGQPPYEQYF	TGTGCCAGCAGCTTATTGGGACAGCCACCCTACGAGCAGTACTTC
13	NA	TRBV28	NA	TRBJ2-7	CASRPPSDREQYF	TGTGCCAGCAGACCACCCTCGGACCGGGAGCAGTACTTC
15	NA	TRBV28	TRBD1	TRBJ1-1	CASSPHRGRRTEAFF	TGTGCCAGCAGTCCTCACAGGGGGCGTCGCACTGAAGCTTTCTTT
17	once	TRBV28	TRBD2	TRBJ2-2	CASTIAGGAGFTGELFF	TGTGCCAGCACCATAGCGGGAGGGGCCGGCTTCACCGGGGAGCTGTTTTTT
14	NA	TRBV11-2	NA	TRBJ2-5	CASSFGSPGETQYF	TGTGCCAGCAGCTTTGGGTCCCCGGGAGAGACCCAGTACTTC
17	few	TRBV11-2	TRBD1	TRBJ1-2	CASSLVRTGDDNYGYTF	TGTGCCAGCAGCTTAGTCAGGACAGGGGACGATAACTATGGCTACACCTTC
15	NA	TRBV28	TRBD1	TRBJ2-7	CASSSPGQGSYEQYF	TGTGCCAGCAGTTCACCGGGACAGGGGTCCTACGAGCAGTACTTC
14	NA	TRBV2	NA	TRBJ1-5	CASTPEGVFQPQHF	TGTGCCAGCACCCCGGAAGGGGTTTTTCAGCCCCAGCATTTT
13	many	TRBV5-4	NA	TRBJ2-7	CASSLDKGYEQYF	TGTGCCAGCAGCTTGGACAAGGGTTACGAGCAGTACTTC
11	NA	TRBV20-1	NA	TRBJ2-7	CSADRLYEQYF	TGCAGTGCCGACCGACTATACGAGCAGTACTTC
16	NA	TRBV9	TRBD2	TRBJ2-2	CASSTQREGRTGELFF	TGTGCCAGCAGCACCCAGCGGGAGGGCCGTACCGGGGAGCTGTTTTTT
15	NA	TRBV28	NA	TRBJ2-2	CASSLQTRMGLELFF	TGTGCCAGCAGTCTCCAAACCCGGATGGGTCTGGAGCTGTTTTTT
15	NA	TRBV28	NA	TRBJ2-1	CASSKLALSYNEQFF	TGTGCCAGCAGTAAGTTAGCGCTCTCCTACAATGAGCAGTTCTTC
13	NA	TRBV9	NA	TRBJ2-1	CASSVDRANEQFF	TGTGCCAGCAGCGTAGACAGGGCAAATGAGCAGTTCTTC
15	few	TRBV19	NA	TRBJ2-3	CASSIVVGGSDTQYF	TGTGCCAGTAGTATCGTTGTAGGTGGCTCAGATACGCAGTATTTT
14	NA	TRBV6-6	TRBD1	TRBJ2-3	CASSRTGATDTQYF	TGTGCCAGCAGCCGGACAGGGGCCACAGATACGCAGTATTTT
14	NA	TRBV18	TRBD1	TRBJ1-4	CASSNRGANEKLFF	TGTGCCAGCTCTAACAGGGGTGCTAATGAAAAACTGTTTTTT
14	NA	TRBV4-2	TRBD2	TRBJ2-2	CASSQLAATGELFF	TGTGCCAGCAGCCAACTAGCGGCCACCGGGGAGCTGTTTTTT
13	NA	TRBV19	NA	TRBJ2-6	CASSITGANVLTF	TGTGCCAGTAGTATAACTGGGGCCAACGTCCTGACTTTC
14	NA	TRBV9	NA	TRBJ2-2	CASSVATATGELFF	TGTGCCAGCAGCGTAGCTACGGCTACCGGGGAGCTGTTTTTT
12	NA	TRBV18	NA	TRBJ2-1	CASSTRVIEQFF	TGTGCCAGCTCGACCAGGGTAATTGAGCAGTTCTTC
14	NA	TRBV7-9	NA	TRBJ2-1	CASSLEGYYNEQFF	TGTGCCAGCAGCTTAGAAGGGTACTACAATGAGCAGTTCTTC
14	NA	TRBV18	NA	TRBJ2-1	CASSFRGPDNEQFF	TGTGCCAGCTCATTTAGGGGACCAGACAATGAGCAGTTCTTC
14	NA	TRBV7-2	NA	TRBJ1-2	CASSKAGWSYGYTF	TGTGCCAGCAGCAAGGCAGGGTGGTCCTATGGCTACACCTTC